The 13 T cell receptor beta chains reported below all come from one sample, sequenced in a study of blood T cell repertoires in COVID-19. Sequencing used immunoSEQ multiplex PCR; TCRdb keeps in-frame clones, though not all of them. This sample has about 150,000 clones, with about 80% found just once. Material for sequencing was peripheral blood. The receptors here all came from a man over 45 with acute or convalescent COVID-19.

The V call is TRBV2, the J call TRBJ2-3, with TRBD2 matching over 7 bases. The V segment lost 3 bases and the J segment 1 base; nucleotides outside the gene matches: 7. CDR1 is SNHLY and CDR2 is FYNNEI in the germline V gene. The CDR3 consists of 16 residues. The CDR3 loop is CASSDLWGGGTDTQYF. CDR3 nucleotides: TGTGCCAGCAGTGATTTGTGGGGGGGTGGCACAGATACGCAGTATTTT.

This clone was seen a handful of times. The rearrangement joins TRBV2 to TRBJ2-6; no firm D call. The V end was cut by 6 bases, the J end by 0 bases, with 9 bases between. Germline V gene sequence: CDR1 SNHLY, CDR2 FYNNEI. The length of the CDR3 is 15 residues. CDR3 nucleotide sequence: TGTGCCAGCAGCCCCTGGGCCTCTGGGGCCAACGTCCTGACTTTC. Its protein product is CASSPWASGANVLTF.

The chain employs TRBV3-1 (or the pseudogene TRBV3-2) and TRBJ2-7; perhaps TRBD2 as D (7 bases). Germline assignment: CDR1 LGHDT and CDR2 YNNKEL (reference sequence). Trimming removed 4 bases at V and 5 bases at J, with 18 bases between. The CDR3 loop spans 15 amino acids. The CDR3 protein is CASSPSPGGGDEQYF. The CDR3 region has the DNA TGTGCCAGCAGCCCCTCTCCGGGGGGCGGCGACGAGCAGTACTTC.

The chain has TRBV27 and TRBJ1-1; TRBD1 is a possible D gene (5 bases). Germline CDR1 and CDR2: MNHEY and SMNVEV (reference sequence). V lost 2 bases and J 6 bases, leaving 13 bases between the germline ends. The CDR3 runs to 14 residues. The CDR3 loop is CASSLGGGRAEAFF. In DNA, the CDR3 is TGTGCCAGCAGTTTAGGGGGGGGAAGGGCTGAAGCTTTCTTT.

In its sample, this clone was seen a few times. The chain joins TRBV30 to TRBJ1-5, with D possibly TRBD1 on 5 matching bases. This CDR3 has 13 amino acids. V lost 2 bases and J lost 3, with 8 bases in between. From germline, CDR1 is GTSNPN and CDR2 SVGIG (reference sequence). CDR3 nucleotide sequence: TGTGCCTGGAGTTCAGGGCCCAATCAGCCCCAGCATTTT. This codes for CAWSSGPNQPQHF. The variable domain in full, completed from reference TRBV30 and TRBJ1-5, reads SQTIHQWPATLVQPVGSPLSLECTVEGTSNPNLYWYRQAAGRGLQLLFYSVGIGQISSEVPQNLSASRPQDRQFILSSKKLLLSDSGFYLCAWSSGPNQPQHFGDGTRLSIL.

Comment on this clone: In the same sample, other DNA sequences code for this CDR3. CDR3 loop: CASSLASSYEQYV. The CDR3 DNA reads TGTGCCAGCAGCTTGGCCTCCTCCTACGAGCAGTACGTC. This chain links TRBV5-5 with TRBJ2-7; D not certain. CDR1 and CDR2 (germline): SGHKS, YYEKEE (reference sequence). The CDR3 length is 13 residues. The ends were cut back, 0 bases at V and 0 bases at J, with 4 bases in the middle.

The genes are TRBV6-2 or TRBV6-3 and TRBJ1-2, with 11 bases identical to TRBD1. V trimming: 0 bases; J trimming: 4 bases; junction bases outside the gene matches: 4. The CDR3 spans 16 residues. Germline V lookup: CDR1 MNHEY, CDR2 SVGEGT. Here the CDR3 DNA reads TGTGCCAGCAGTTACTCCTCCGGGACAGGGGGCTATGGCTACACCTTC. Its translation: CASSYSSGTGGYGYTF.

The table lists this clone with a count of one. The rearrangement uses TRBV15 and TRBJ1-1, with a tentative D call TRBD1 (5 bases). Trimming removed 1 base at V and 5 bases at J, with 11 bases between. Looked up from germline, CDR1 is LNHNV and CDR2 is YYDKDF (reference sequence). This CDR3 comprises 14 residues. The chain's CDR3 is CATSRVGGWTEAFF. Here the CDR3 DNA reads TGTGCCACCAGCAGAGTTGGGGGGTGGACTGAAGCTTTCTTT.

This chain joins TRBV28 and TRBJ1-3; D ambiguous. CDR1 and CDR2 from the germline V gene are MDHEN and SYDVKM. Trimming stripped 1 base from V and 0 bases from J, with 4 bases between. CDR3 size: 14 residues. CDR3 region: CASSLFVSGNTIYF. CDR3 nucleotides: TGTGCCAGCAGTTTATTCGTCTCTGGAAACACCATATATTTT.

This clone was counted many times. The genes are TRBV2 and TRBJ2-3; 8 nucleotides align to TRBD2. Trimming took 8 bases from V and 3 from J; bases not matched to a gene: 7. Germline values: CDR1 SNHLY, CDR2 FYNNEI. This CDR3 has 14 residues. CDR3 nucleotide sequence: TGTGCCAGCGTACCGCGGGGGGCAACAGATACGCAGTATTTT. This encodes CASVPRGATDTQYF.

This clone was counted only a few times. The gene calls are TRBV5-6 and TRBJ2-1; 13 bases map to TRBD2. CDR3 length equals 16 residues. CDR1 is SGHDT, CDR2 YYEEEE, per germline. V was clipped by 2 bases and J by 5 bases; unmatched bases: 4. The CDR3 coding sequence is TGTGCCAGCAGCTTACCGGGACTAGCGGGAAACAATGAGCAGTTCTTC. This sequence encodes CASSLPGLAGNNEQFF.

This clone was observed a single time. The genes are TRBV6-4 and TRBJ1-2; 8 nucleotides agree with TRBD1. Germline V gene lookup returns CDR1 MRHNA and CDR2 SNTAGT. The CDR3 length is 14 residues. The junction had 6 bases not matched to a gene; V was cut back by 1 base and J by 8 bases. CDR3 region: CASSDLAGGEGYTF. Written as DNA, the CDR3 is TGTGCCAGCAGTGACTTGGCAGGGGGCGAAGGCTACACCTTC.

The rearrangement uses TRBV11-1 and TRBJ1-1; D unresolved. The CDR3 extends over 14 amino acids. V gave up 3 bases and J gave up 0 bases, with 8 bases separating them. Germline values: CDR1 SGHAT, CDR2 FQDESV (reference sequence). This chain's CDR3 is CASSFKGVNTEAFF. CDR3 bases: TGTGCCAGCAGCTTTAAAGGAGTGAACACTGAAGCTTTCTTT.